The 13 T cell receptor beta chains below come from one sample, sequenced in a study of blood T cell repertoires in COVID-19. Measured with immunoSEQ multiplex PCR; TCRdb has only the in-frame clones, and not every one. The table includes 68,000 or so clones, approximately 90% detected once. The material sequenced was peripheral blood. The receptors derive from an older woman with acute or convalescent COVID-19.

The V gene is TRBV6-2 or TRBV6-3, the J gene TRBJ1-5; 10 bases fit TRBD1. The CDR3 consists of 17 residues. Per germline, CDR1 MNHEY and CDR2 SVGEGT. J was trimmed by 1 base and V by 5 bases; bases with no gene match: 8. CDR3 sequence: CASSLTGQGSSNQPQHF. CDR3 DNA: TGTGCCAGCAGTCTAACGGGACAGGGGTCAAGCAATCAGCCCCAGCATTTT.

V and J are TRBV3-1 (or the pseudogene TRBV3-2) and TRBJ1-1; no definite D call. CDR3 length: 12 residues. Germline assignment: CDR1 LGHDT and CDR2 YNNKEL (reference sequence). Trimming shortened V by 4 bases and J by 4 bases, and 7 bases separated the two germline ends. The CDR3 nucleotides read TGTGCCAGCAGCCCCAGTGGCACTGAAGCTTTCTTT. This encodes CASSPSGTEAFF.

The chain has TRBV6-5 and TRBJ1-1, with a tentative D call TRBD1 (5 bases). Trimming pared 5 bases from V and 5 bases from J, leaving 15 bases between. This CDR3 comprises 14 residues. Germline lookup yields CDR1 MNHEY and CDR2 SVGAGI. The CDR3 bases are TGTGCCAGCAGTCCGGGGGACGGAGAAACTGAAGCTTTCTTT. This translates into CASSPGDGETEAFF.

The chain uses TRBV18 and TRBJ2-2; D perhaps matches TRBD2 (6 bases). CDR1 KGHSH and CDR2 LQKENI come from the germline V gene. V lost 6 bases and J 1 base, leaving 12 bases between the germline ends. The CDR3 totals 15 residues. In DNA, the CDR3 is TGTGCCAGCTCGCTCCGGGACTTGAACACCGGGGAGCTGTTTTTT. This codes for CASSLRDLNTGELFF.

This sequence joins TRBV6-6 and TRBJ1-5; D gene ambiguous. V shed 6 bases and J shed 7 bases, with 10 bases lying between them. The CDR3 has 12 amino acids. The germline gives CDR1 MNHNY, CDR2 SVGAGI (reference sequence). CDR3 loop: CASSRGEQPQHF. The CDR3 DNA reads TGTGCCAGCAGCCGGGGAGAGCAGCCCCAGCATTTT.

This chain joins TRBV4-2 and TRBJ2-2; the D is unclear. From germline, CDR1 is LGHNA and CDR2 YNFKEQ. This CDR3 comprises 12 residues. The V and J ends lost 4 bases and 7 bases respectively, with 7 bases between them. The CDR3 DNA sequence: TGTGCCAGCAGCCTTTCACACGGGGAGCTGTTTTTT. This encodes CASSLSHGELFF.

The CDR3: CASSPPTGNNSPLHF. Written as DNA, the CDR3 is TGTGCCAGCTCACCACCGACAGGGAATAATTCACCCCTCCACTTT. The rearrangement links TRBV18 to TRBJ1-6; 7 bases map to TRBD1. V lost 0 bases to trimming and J lost 5 bases; unmatched junction nucleotides: 1. The CDR3 runs 15 residues. Germline V lookup: CDR1 KGHSH, CDR2 LQKENI.

The V and J genes are TRBV28 and TRBJ2-3, with TRBD2 identical over 9 bases. Germline V CDR1 and CDR2: MDHEN, SYDVKM. V was pared by 4 bases and J by 5 bases, with 10 bases of the junction left unmatched. CDR3 length: 16 amino acids. The CDR3 DNA follows: TGTGCCAGCAGTTCCCCGAGCGGGGGGCAGGTAGATACGCAGTATTTT. Amino acid sequence: CASSSPSGGQVDTQYF.

The rearrangement links TRBV7-9 to TRBJ1-4; D might be TRBD1 (6 bases). CDR3 size: 16 residues. Germline CDR1 reads SEHNR; CDR2 reads FQNEAQ (reference sequence). The V and J ends lost 6 bases and 7 bases respectively, with 21 bases between them. CDR3 in DNA: TGTGCCAGCAGTCCTTATACGGGGGGGCGCCCTGAAAAACTGTTTTTT. Translating it yields CASSPYTGGRPEKLFF.

Here the CDR3 reads CASSFEGNQPQHF. CDR3 coding DNA: TGTGCCAGCAGCTTTGAGGGCAATCAGCCCCAGCATTTT. V usage is TRBV7-9 and J usage is TRBJ1-5; D is undetermined. The CDR3 sequence is 13 residues long. V was trimmed by 3 bases and J by 2 bases, leaving 5 bases between them. Germline CDR1 is SEHNR and CDR2 is FQNEAQ (reference sequence).

The chain combines TRBV4-2 with TRBJ1-1; a weak D match, TRBD1 (5 bases). V was clipped by 0 bases and J by 10 bases, with 12 bases between them. CDR1 LGHNA and CDR2 YNFKEQ come from the germline V gene. This CDR3 has 13 amino acids. The CDR3 coding sequence is TGTGCCAGCAGCCAAGAGCAGGGATTGGGAGCTTTCTTT. Translation: CASSQEQGLGAFF.

The chain uses TRBV19 and TRBJ1-1; no firm D call. The CDR3 is made up of 15 amino acids. Germline assignment: CDR1 LNHDA and CDR2 SQIVND (reference sequence). Trimming removed 3 bases at V and 5 bases at J, with 16 bases between. DNA for the CDR3: TGTGCCAGTAGTATTTCCCCCACCCCGGGGACTGAAGCTTTCTTT. Protein sequence: CASSISPTPGTEAFF.

Turning to this clone: This sample includes further DNA sequences coding for the same CDR3. V usage is TRBV6-1 and J usage is TRBJ1-2, with D perhaps matching TRBD1 (5 bases). This CDR3 is built from 16 residues. V was clipped by 3 bases and J by 2 bases, with 16 bases between them. Germline V CDR1 and CDR2: MNHNS, SASEGT. The CDR3 nucleotides are TGTGCCAGCAGTGAGGGCGGGGCGGGGGTAAACTATGGCTACACCTTC. Residues: CASSEGGAGVNYGYTF.